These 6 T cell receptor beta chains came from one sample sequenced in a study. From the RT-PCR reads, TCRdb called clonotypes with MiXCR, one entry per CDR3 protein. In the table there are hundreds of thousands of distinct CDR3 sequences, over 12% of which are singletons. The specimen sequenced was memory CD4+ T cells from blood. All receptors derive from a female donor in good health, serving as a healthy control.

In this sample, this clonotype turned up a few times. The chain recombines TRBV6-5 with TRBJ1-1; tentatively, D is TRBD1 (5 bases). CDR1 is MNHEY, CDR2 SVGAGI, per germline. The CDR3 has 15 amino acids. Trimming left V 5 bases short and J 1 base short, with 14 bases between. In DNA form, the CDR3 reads TGTGCCAGCAGTCCTTCGGGACCCAGGAACACTGAAGCTTTCTTT. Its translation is CASSPSGPRNTEAFF.

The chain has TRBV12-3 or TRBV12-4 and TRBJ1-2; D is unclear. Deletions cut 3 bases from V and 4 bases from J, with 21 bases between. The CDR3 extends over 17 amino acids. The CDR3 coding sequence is TGTGCCAGCAGTTTTGCGGAGTCAAACCCAAAGGGCTATGGCTACACCTTC. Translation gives CASSFAESNPKGYGYTF.

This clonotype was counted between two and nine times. The CDR3 loop is CASSAGGDFNEQFF. CDR3 DNA sequence: TGTGCCAGCAGCGCCGGGGGGGACTTCAATGAGCAGTTCTTC. The J gene is TRBJ2-1, the V gene TRBV7-9, with 8 bases aligning to TRBD2. CDR1 is SEHNR and CDR2 is FQNEAQ in the germline V gene (reference sequence). The CDR3 is 14 amino acids. Trimming at V came to 5 bases and at J to 6 bases, leaving 6 bases not matched to a gene.

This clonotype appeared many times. Here the CDR3 reads CSARDTGPAYNEQFF. The CDR3 DNA reads TGCAGTGCTAGAGATACTGGGCCCGCGTACAATGAGCAGTTCTTC. The chain employs TRBV20-1 and TRBJ2-1; no clear D. The CDR3 contains 15 residues. The germline V gene has CDR1 DFQATT and CDR2 SNEGSKA (reference sequence). V was cut by 0 bases and J by 4 bases, with 13 bases left in between.

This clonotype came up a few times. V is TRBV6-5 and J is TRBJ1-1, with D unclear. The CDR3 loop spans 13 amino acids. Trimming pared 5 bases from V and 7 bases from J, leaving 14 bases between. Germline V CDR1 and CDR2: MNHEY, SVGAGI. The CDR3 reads CASSGNRGIEAFF. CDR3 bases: TGTGCCAGCAGTGGGAACCGGGGTATTGAAGCTTTCTTT.

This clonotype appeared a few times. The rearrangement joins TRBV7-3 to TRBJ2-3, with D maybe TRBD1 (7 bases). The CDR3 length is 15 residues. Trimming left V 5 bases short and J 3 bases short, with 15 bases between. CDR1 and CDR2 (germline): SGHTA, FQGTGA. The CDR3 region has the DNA TGTGCCAGCAGCCCCAACAGGGGAGGAACAGATACGCAGTATTTT. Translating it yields CASSPNRGGTDTQYF.